The entry that follows covers one T cell receptor beta chain sequence. The antigen is unknown. This sample was included in a study of cytomegalovirus exposure and HLA in healthy donors. Study-wide background: HLA-typed donors were the source of around 87 million unique TCRs, which an early data release held.

Trimming at V came to 6 bases and at J to 0 bases, leaving 4 bases not matched to a gene. CDR1 is SGHRS, CDR2 YFSETQ, per germline. CDR3 length equals 17 residues. Study-level findings and limits: According to reports, the classifier identified cytomegalovirus status with high specificity and sensitivity. The sole available immune exposure information was CMV serostatus.

The PCR had 60 Vbeta and 13 Jbeta primers. Profiling relied on immunoSEQ multiplex PCR, and the TCRdb table lists in-frame clones only, not all of them. Here the sample spans some 250,000 clones, 82% being singletons. The sequence derives from a woman aged 40 to 49 in good health and CMV-seropositive. The genes are TRBV5-1 and TRBJ2-1, with 15 bases lining up with TRBD2. Sequencing used PBMCs. Here the CDR3 reads CASKWTSGRGSYNEQFF. In nucleotides, the CDR3 is TGCGCCAGCAAATGGACTAGCGGGAGGGGCTCCTACAATGAGCAGTTCTTC.